This TCR beta chain is from a study of human T cells and chemical hapten exposure. Study-level background: Sensitization used 2% DPC on around 2 cm by around 2 cm upper inner arm skin. Broader study findings: Expanded TCRs produced significantly more large CDR3 similarity clusters than controls did. Donors had alopecia, so their immune response may differ from healthy people's.

Germline assignment: CDR1 SGHVS and CDR2 FQNEAQ. V was clipped by 4 bases and J by 6 bases, with 14 bases between them. This CDR3 comprises 14 residues. TCRdb used MiXCR to reprocess the RACE reads, holding one entry per CDR3 protein. The table records around 100,000 distinct CDR3 sequences, 11% of them present only once. The time point is: pre-sensitization, week 0. The treatment is: therapeutic diphenylcyclopropenone sensitization with weekly scalp DPC. Patients had alopecia, were aged 18 to 70, and were not pregnant. This clonotype came up a few times. Antigen specificity is unknown. The sample consisted of whole blood, taken in connection with sensitization to the hapten diphenylcyclopropenone (DPC). This TCR came from a woman aged 55-70 years with alopecia areata. Some clones in this sample may be carry-over from other donors' samples. The chain links TRBV7-8 to TRBJ2-3, with a tentative D call TRBD2 (6 bases). The CDR3 DNA sequence: TGTGCCAGCAGCTCCCGACTAGAGAGGGATACGCAGTATTTT. Protein: CASSSRLERDTQYF. The full variable domain, in which reference TRBV7-8 and TRBJ2-3 provide the parts outside the CDR3, is GAGVSQSPRYKVAKRGQDVALRCDPISGHVSLFWYQQALGQGPEFLTYFQNEAQLDKSGLPSDRFFAERPEGSVSTLKIQRTQQEDSAVYLCASSSRLERDTQYFGPGTRLTVL.